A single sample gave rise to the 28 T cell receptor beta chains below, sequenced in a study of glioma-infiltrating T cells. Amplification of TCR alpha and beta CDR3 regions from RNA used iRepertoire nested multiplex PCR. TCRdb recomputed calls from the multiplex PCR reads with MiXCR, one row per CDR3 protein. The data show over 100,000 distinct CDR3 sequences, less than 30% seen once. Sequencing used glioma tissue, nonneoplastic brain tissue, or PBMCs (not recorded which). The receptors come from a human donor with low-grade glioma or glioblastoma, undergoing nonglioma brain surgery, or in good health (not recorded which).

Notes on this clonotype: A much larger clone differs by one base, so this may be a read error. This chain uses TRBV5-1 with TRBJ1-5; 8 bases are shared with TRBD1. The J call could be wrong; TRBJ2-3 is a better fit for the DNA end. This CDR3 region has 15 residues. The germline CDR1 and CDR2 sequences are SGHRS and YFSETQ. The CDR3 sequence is CASSPRTGNNQPQYF. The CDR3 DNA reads TGCGCCAGCAGCCCGCGGACAGGGAACAATCAGCCCCAGTATTTT.

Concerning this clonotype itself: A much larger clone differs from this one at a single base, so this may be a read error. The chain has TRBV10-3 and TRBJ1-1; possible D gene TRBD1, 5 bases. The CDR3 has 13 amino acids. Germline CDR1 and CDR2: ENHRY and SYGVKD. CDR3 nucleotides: TGTGCCAGCAGTGTGACAGTTAACACTGAAGCTTTCTTT. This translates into CASSVTVNTEAFF.

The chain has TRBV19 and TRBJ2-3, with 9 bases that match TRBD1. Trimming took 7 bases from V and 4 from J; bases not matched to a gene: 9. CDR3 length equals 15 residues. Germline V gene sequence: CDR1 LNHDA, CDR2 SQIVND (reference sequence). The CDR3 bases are TGTGCCAGTACCACGGGACAGGGCTTTGCAGATACGCAGTATTTT. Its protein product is CASTTGQGFADTQYF.

The CDR3 loop is CVSSFINSPGSPLHF. CDR3 coding DNA: TGTGTTAGCAGCTTTATTAACAGTCCCGGTTCACCCCTCCACTTT. The chain combines TRBV7-2 with TRBJ1-6; D gene unclear. Germline assignment: CDR1 SGHTA and CDR2 FQGNSA. This CDR3 region has 15 residues.

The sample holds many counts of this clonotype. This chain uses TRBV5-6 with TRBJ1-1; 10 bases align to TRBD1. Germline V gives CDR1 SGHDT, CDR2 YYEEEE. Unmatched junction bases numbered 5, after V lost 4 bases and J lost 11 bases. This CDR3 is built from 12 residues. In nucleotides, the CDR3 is TGTGCCAGCAGCCCCCGGGACAGGGGTGCTTTCTTT. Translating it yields CASSPRDRGAFF.

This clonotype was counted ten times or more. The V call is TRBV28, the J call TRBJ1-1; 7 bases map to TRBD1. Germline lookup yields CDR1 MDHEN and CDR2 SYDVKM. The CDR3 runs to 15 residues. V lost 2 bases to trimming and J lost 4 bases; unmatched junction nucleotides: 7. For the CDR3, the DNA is TGTGCCAGCAGTTTAGTAGGGGGCGAGAGCACTGAAGCTTTCTTT. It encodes CASSLVGGESTEAFF.

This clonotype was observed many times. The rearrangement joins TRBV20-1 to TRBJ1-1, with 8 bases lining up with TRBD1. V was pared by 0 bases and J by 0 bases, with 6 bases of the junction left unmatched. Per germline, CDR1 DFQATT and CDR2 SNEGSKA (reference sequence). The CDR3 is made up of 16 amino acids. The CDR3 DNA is TGCAGTGCTAGAGATCCCGGGACAGGAATGAACACTGAAGCTTTCTTT. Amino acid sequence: CSARDPGTGMNTEAFF.

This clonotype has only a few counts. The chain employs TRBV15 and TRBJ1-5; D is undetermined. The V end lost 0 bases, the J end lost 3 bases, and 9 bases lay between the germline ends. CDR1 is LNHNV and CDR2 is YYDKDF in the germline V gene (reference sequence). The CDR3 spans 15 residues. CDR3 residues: CATSRDNSHNQPQHF. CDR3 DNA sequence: TGTGCCACCAGCAGAGATAACAGCCACAATCAGCCCCAGCATTTT.

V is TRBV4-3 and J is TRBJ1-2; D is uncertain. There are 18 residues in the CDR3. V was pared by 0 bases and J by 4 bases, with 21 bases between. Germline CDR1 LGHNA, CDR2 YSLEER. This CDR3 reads CASSQDYARPGIIYGYTF. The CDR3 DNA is TGCGCCAGCAGCCAAGATTACGCGAGACCCGGGATTATCTATGGCTACACCTTC.

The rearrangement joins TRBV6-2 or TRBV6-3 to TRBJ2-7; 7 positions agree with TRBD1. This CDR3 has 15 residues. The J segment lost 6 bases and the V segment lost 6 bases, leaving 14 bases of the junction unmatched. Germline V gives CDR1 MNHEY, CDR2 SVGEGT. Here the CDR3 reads CASRSSGTDSTEQYF. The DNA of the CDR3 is TGTGCCAGCAGATCCTCCGGGACAGACTCAACCGAGCAGTACTTC.

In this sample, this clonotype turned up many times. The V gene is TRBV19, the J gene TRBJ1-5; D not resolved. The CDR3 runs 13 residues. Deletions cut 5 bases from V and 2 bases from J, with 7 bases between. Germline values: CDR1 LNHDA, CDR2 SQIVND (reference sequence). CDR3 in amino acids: CASSSFGNQPQHF. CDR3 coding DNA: TGTGCCAGTAGTTCGTTCGGCAATCAGCCCCAGCATTTT.

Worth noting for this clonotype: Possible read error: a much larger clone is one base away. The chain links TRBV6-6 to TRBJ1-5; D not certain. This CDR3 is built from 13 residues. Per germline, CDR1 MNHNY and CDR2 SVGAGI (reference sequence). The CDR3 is CSSSFTLDQPQHF. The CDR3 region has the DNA TGTTCCAGCAGTTTCACCCTTGATCAGCCCCAGCATTTT.

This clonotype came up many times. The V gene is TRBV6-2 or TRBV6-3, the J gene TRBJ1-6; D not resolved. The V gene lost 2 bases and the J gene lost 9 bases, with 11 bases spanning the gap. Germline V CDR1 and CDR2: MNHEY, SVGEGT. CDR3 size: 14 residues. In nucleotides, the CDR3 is TGTGCCAGCAGTTACCAAGGACTTAGTTCACCCCTCCACTTT. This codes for CASSYQGLSSPLHF.

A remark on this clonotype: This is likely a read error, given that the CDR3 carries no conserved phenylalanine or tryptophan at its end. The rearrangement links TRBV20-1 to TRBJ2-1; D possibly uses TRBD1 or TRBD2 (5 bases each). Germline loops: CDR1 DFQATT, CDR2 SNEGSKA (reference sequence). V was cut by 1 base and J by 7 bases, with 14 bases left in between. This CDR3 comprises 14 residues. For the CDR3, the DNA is TGCAGTGCTAGAGCGGGGCGGCGGTCTAATGAGCAGTTCCTC. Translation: CSARAGRRSNEQFL.

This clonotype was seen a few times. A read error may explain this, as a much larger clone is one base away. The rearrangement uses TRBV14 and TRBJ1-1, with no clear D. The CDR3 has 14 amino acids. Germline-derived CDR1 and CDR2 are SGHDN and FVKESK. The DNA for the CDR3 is TGTGCCGGCAGCCAAGATAAAATGAACACTGAAGCTTTCTTT. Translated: CAGSQDKMNTEAFF.

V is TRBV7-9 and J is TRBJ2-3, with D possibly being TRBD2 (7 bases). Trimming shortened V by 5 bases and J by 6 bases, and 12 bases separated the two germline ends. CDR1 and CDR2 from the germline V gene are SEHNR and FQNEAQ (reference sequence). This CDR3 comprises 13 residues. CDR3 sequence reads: CASSRGGADTQYF. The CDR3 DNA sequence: TGTGCCAGCAGCAGAGGGGGGGCGGATACGCAGTATTTT.

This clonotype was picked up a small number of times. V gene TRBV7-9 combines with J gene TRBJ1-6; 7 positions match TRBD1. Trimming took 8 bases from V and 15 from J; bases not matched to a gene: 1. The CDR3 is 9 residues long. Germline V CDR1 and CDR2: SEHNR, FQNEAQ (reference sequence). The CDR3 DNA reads TGTGCCAGCCGGACAGGCCTCCACTTT. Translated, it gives CASRTGLHF.

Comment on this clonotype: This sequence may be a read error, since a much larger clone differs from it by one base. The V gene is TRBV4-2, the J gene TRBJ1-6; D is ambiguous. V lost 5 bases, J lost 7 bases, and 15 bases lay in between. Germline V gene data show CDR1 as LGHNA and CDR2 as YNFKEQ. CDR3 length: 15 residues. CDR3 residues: CASSVGLRNNSPLHF. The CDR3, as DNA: TGTGCCAGCAGCGTAGGTCTCAGGAACAATTCACCCCTCCACTTT.

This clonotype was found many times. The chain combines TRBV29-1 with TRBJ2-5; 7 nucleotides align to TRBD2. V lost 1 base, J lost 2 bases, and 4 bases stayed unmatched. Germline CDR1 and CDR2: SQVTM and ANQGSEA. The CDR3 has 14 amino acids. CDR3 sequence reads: CSVEGPLAQETQYF. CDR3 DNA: TGCAGCGTTGAAGGCCCACTAGCGCAAGAGACCCAGTACTTC.

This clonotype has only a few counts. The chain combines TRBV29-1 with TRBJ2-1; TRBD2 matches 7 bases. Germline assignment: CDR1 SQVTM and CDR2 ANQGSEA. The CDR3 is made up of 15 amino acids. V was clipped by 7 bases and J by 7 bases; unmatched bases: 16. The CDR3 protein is CSAGGSGTFRNEQFF. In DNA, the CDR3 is TGCAGCGCCGGGGGGTCCGGGACTTTTAGGAATGAGCAGTTCTTC.

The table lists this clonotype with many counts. The CDR3 nucleotides are TGTGCCAGCTGGGGACTCCTTATCGAAGCTTTCTTT. Protein sequence: CASWGLLIEAFF. The chain employs TRBV5-5 and TRBJ1-1, with D perhaps matching TRBD1 (5 bases). There are 12 residues in the CDR3. Germline V CDR1 and CDR2: SGHKS, YYEKEE (reference sequence). The V end was cut by 7 bases, the J end by 8 bases, with 15 bases between.

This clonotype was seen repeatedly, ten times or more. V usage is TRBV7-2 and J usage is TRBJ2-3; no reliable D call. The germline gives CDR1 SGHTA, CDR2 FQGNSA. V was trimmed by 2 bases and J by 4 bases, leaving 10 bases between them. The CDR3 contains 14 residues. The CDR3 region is CASSLKWQADTQYF. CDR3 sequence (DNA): TGTGCCAGCAGCTTAAAGTGGCAGGCAGATACGCAGTATTTT.

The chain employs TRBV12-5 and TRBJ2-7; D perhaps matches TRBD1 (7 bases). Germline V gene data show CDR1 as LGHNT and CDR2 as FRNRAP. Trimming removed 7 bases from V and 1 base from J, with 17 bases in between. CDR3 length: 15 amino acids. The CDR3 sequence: CASAYSGGRSYEQYF. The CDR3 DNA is TGTGCTAGTGCCTACTCAGGGGGGCGGTCCTACGAGCAGTACTTC.

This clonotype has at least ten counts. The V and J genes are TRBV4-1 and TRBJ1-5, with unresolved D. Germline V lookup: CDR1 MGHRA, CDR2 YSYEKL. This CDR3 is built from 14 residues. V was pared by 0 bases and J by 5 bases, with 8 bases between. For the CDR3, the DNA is TGCGCCAGCAGCCAAGATGGGTCCGATCAGCCCCAGCATTTT. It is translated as CASSQDGSDQPQHF.

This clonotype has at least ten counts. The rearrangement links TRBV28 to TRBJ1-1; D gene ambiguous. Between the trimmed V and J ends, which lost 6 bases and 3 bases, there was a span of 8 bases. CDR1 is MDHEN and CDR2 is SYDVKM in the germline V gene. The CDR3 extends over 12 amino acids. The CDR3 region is CASSSRYTEAFF. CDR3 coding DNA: TGTGCCAGCAGCTCTAGATACACTGAAGCTTTCTTT.

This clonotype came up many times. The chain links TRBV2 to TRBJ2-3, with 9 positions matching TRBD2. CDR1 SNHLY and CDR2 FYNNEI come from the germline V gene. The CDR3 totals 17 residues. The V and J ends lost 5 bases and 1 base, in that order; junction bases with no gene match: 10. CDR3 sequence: CASSFSGRWFGTDTQYF. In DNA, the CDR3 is TGTGCCAGCAGTTTTAGCGGGAGATGGTTTGGCACAGATACGCAGTATTTT.

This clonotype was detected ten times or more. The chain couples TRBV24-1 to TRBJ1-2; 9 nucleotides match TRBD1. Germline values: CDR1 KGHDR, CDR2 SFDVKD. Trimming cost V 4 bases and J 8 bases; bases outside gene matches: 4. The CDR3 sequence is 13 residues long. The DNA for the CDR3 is TGTGCCACCAGTGACGGGACAGGGTACGGCTACACCTTC. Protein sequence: CATSDGTGYGYTF.

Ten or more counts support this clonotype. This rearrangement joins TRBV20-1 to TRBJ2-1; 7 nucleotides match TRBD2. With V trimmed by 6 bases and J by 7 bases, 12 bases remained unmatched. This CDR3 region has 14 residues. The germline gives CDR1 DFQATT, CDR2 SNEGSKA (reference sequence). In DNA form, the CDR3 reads TGCAGTGCCCCGAGGGTGACTAGCATGAATGAGCAGTTCTTC. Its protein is CSAPRVTSMNEQFF.